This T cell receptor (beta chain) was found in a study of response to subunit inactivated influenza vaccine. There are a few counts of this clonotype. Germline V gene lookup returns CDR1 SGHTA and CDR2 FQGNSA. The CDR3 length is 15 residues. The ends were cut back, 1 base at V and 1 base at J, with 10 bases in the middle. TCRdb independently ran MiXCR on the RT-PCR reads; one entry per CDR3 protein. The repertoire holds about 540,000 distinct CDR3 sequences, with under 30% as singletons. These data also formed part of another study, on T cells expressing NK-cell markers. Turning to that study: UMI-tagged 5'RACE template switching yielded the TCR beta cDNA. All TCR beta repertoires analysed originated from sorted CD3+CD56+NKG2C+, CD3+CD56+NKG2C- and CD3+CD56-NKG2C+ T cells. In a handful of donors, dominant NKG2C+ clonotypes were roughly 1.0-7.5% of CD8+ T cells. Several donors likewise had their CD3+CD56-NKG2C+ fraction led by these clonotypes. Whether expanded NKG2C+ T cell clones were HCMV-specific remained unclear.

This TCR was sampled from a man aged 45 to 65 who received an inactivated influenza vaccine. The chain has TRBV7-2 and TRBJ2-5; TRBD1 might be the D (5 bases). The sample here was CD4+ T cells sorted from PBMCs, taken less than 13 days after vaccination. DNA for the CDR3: TGTGCCAGCAGCTTAGTTTGGACAATCCAAGAGACCCAGTACTTC. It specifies CASSLVWTIQETQYF.